The T cell receptor beta chain under discussion was sequenced for a study of T cell responses to AZD1222 COVID-19 vaccine. Germline V gives CDR1 MNHNY, CDR2 SVGAGI (reference sequence). The V and J ends lost 5 bases and 3 bases, in that order; junction bases with no gene match: 24. The CDR3 covers 20 residues. The repertoire was sequenced with immunoSEQ multiplex PCR; TCRdb's copy has only in-frame clones and lacks some. The profile covers approximately 200,000 clones, with about 94% appearing a single time and roughly 9.2% taken by the ten largest. Sequenced here: peripheral blood, sampled on day 0 of AZD1222 vaccination. This TCR derives from an adult in good health. The chain carries TRBV6-6 and TRBJ2-5; 7 bases agree with TRBD2. CDR3 sequence (DNA): TGTGCCAGCAGTCCCCCAGCACTCGACAGTATGTGGGGGGGAGAAGAGACCCAGTACTTC. Translation: CASSPPALDSMWGGEETQYF.